The sequence of this T cell receptor (beta chain) was determined in a study of response to subunit inactivated influenza vaccine. Study conclusions and caveats: Few new T cells, the authors suggested, are recruited by each seasonal influenza vaccination.

TCRdb recomputed calls from the RT-PCR reads with MiXCR, one row per CDR3 protein. The sample comprises just over 300,000 distinct CDR3 sequences, around a fifth of which are singletons, and roughly 10% rests with the top ten. To note about this clonotype: Its antigen remains unidentified.

Between the trimmed V and J ends, which lost 4 bases and 5 bases, there was a span of 18 bases. Germline lookup yields CDR1 MDHEN and CDR2 SYDVKM. This CDR3 has 15 amino acids. The chain is built from TRBV28 and TRBJ2-7, with a weak D call TRBD2 (6 bases). The receptor was derived from a man in his fifties or sixties who received an inactivated influenza vaccine. The material sequenced was PBMCs from blood, taken about 20 months after vaccination. CDR3 sequence: CASSYPPPTSHEQYF. The CDR3 coding sequence is TGTGCCAGCAGTTACCCTCCCCCCACTAGCCACGAGCAGTACTTC.